This T cell receptor (beta chain) was identified in a study of beta chain features in type 1 diabetes. General study findings and limits: PCR could preferentially amplify shorter templates, alike in patients and controls. Shorter TCRB CDR3s, moderately but significantly so, marked every one of the four CD4+ subsets in Type 1 diabetes patients. A greater similarity of naive, central memory and Treg TCRB repertoires was seen among patients than among healthy donors.

The investigators reverse transcribed all of the isolated RNA, so they sequenced expressed TCRB transcripts. Clones were sequenced by immunoSEQ multiplex PCR, and TCRdb holds only the in-frame ones, with some missing. The sample records about 150,000 clones, about a tenth being singletons. Worth noting for this clone: Its specificity is unknown.

The CDR3 sequence is 14 residues long. The germline V gene has CDR1 SNHLY and CDR2 FYNNEI. V was clipped by 6 bases and J by 2 bases; unmatched bases: 7. A sort by CD45RO/CCR7/CD25/CD127/CD95/CD27 yielded CD4+ naive, central memory, regulatory and stem cell-like memory cells. Populations obtained by sorting all exceeded 98% purity. Sequencing input: central memory CD4+ T cells from blood. This chain joins TRBV2 and TRBJ2-7; 7 bases are a match to TRBD1. The receptor comes from a man in his thirties or forties with type 1 diabetes. The CDR3 bases are TGTGCCAGCAGGCCCGGGACAGAAGCCTACGAGCAGTACTTC. Protein product: CASRPGTEAYEQYF. The variable domain in full, completed from reference TRBV2 and TRBJ2-7, reads EPEVTQTPSHQVTQMGQEVILRCVPISNHLYFYWYRQILGQKVEFLVSFYNNEISEKSEIFDDQFSVERPDGSNFTLKIRSTKLEDSAMYFCASRPGTEAYEQYFGPGTRLTVT.